The text below deals with one TCR beta chain. Its antigen is currently unknown. Multiplex touch-down PCR with TRB-A/B primers amplified rearranged V-D-J TRB sequences. TCRdb recomputed calls from the multiplex PCR reads with MiXCR, one row per CDR3 protein. Among roughly 6,000 distinct CDR3 sequences listed, 38% were seen once. Trimming removed 1 base at V and 4 bases at J, with 11 bases between. The CDR3 extends over 14 amino acids. Germline CDR1 and CDR2: SGHTA and FQGNSA. This entry is derived from a study of T cell repertoires in aging, cancer and after chemotherapy. Study-wide results and caveats: In cancer patients, declining TCR diversity with age involved lost richness and lost evenness.

Amplification of TCR beta used genomic DNA extracted from peripheral blood. Sequenced material: blood. The sequence derives from a human donor with a blood cancer. The V and J genes are TRBV7-2 and TRBJ2-7, with a possible D match to TRBD2 (5 bases). The CDR3 nucleotides are TGTGCCAGCAGCTTAGTCGGGATAGGTTACGAGCAGTACTTC. This sequence encodes CASSLVGIGYEQYF.